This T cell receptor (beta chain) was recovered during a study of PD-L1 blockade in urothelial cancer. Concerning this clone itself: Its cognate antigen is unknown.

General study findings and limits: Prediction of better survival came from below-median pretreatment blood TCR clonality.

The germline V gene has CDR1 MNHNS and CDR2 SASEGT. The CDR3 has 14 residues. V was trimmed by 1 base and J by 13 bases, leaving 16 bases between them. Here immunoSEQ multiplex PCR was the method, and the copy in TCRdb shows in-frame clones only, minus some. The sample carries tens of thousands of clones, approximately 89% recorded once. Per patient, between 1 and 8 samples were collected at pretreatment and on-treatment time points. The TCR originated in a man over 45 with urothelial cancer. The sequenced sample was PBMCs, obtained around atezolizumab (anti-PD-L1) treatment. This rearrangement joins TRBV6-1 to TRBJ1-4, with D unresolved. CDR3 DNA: TGTGCCAGCAGTGAAGATTCATGGAGAGGGAGACTGTTTTTT. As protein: CASSEDSWRGRLFF.